Listed below are T cell receptor beta chains from one sample, sequenced in a study of circulating CD8 cells and anti-PD-1 response in melanoma. Using its own MiXCR run on the reads, TCRdb lists one record per CDR3 protein. The sample has 350 to 450 distinct CDR3 sequences, roughly 6% seen once. The source was CD8+ T cells from PBMCs, collected at baseline or after one month of anti-PD-1 therapy (not recorded which). These receptors originate from a human donor with melanoma. The CDR3 runs from the conserved cysteine through the conserved F or W. Fields, in order: D gene, J gene, V gene, clone size, CDR3 DNA, CDR3 protein. D genes are given only for firm matches. Part of the rows lack a size; the others show once, few, many or a class for expanded clones.

.,TRBJ1-1,TRBV19,.,TGTGCCAGTAGTCGGGGTCTAATCACTGAAGCTTTCTTT,CASSRGLITEAFF
TRBD2,TRBJ2-6,TRBV29-1,large,TGCAGCGTTGTGACTAGCGGGTCCTCTGGGGCCAACGTCCTGACTTTC,CSVVTSGSSGANVLTF
.,TRBJ2-7,TRBV20-1,medium-sized,TGCAGTGCTAGATCCCTCGGAGGGTCTTCATACGAGCAGTACTTC,CSARSLGGSSYEQYF
.,TRBJ2-2,TRBV19,few,TGTGCCAGTAGTAATCCGAACACCGGGGAGCTGTTTTTT,CASSNPNTGELFF
TRBD1,TRBJ2-1,TRBV7-9,large,TGTGCCAGCAGCGTTGACAGGGGGCGCAATGAGCAGTTCTTC,CASSVDRGRNEQFF
.,TRBJ1-1,TRBV27,medium-sized,TGTGCCAGCAGTTTAAACCCTACGACTGCGAACACTGAAGCTTTCTTT,CASSLNPTTANTEAFF
TRBD1,TRBJ2-7,TRBV4-1,large,TGCGCCAGCAGCCAATCCTCCGGGACAGGCTACGAGCAGTACTTC,CASSQSSGTGYEQYF
TRBD1,TRBJ2-5,TRBV12-3/TRBV12-4,large,TGTGCCAGCAGTTTGCCCGGGACAGGGACCCAAGAGACCCAGTACTTC,CASSLPGTGTQETQYF
TRBD1,TRBJ1-1,TRBV19,large,TGTGCCAGTCGACAGGGAAGGACTGAAGCTTTCTTT,CASRQGRTEAFF
.,TRBJ2-7,TRBV28,large,TGTGCCAGCAGTTTGAGGGAAGCGCACTACGAGCAGTACTTC,CASSLREAHYEQYF
TRBD2,TRBJ2-1,TRBV28,large,TGTGCCAGCAGTATTAGCGGGGATCTCAATGAGCAGTTCTTC,CASSISGDLNEQFF
TRBD2,TRBJ2-3,TRBV28,large,TGTGCCAGCAGTCTCGGGACTAGCGGGAGGGGCACAGATACGCAGTATTTT,CASSLGTSGRGTDTQYF
TRBD1,TRBJ2-7,TRBV3-1,large,TGTGCCAGCAGCCAAGGGACAGGGGGCTACGAGCAGTACTTC,CASSQGTGGYEQYF
.,TRBJ2-5,TRBV7-6,large,TGTGCCAGCAGCTTAGCGGAGGAGACCCAGTACTTC,CASSLAEETQYF
.,TRBJ2-2,TRBV15,medium-sized,TGTGCCACCAGCAGAGACGAAACCGGGGAGCTGTTTTTT,CATSRDETGELFF
.,TRBJ2-3,TRBV18,large,TGTGCCAGCTCACCACCAAGAGATACGCAGTATTTT,CASSPPRDTQYF
TRBD2,TRBJ2-7,TRBV29-1,large,TGCAGCGTTGCCGGGACTAGCTTCTACGAGCAGTACTTC,CSVAGTSFYEQYF
TRBD1,TRBJ2-7,TRBV28,large,TGTGCCACCGAACGGACAGGGGGGGTCTCCTACGAGCAGTACTTC,CATERTGGVSYEQYF
TRBD1,TRBJ2-3,TRBV15,.,TGTGCCACGACATACGGGGACAGGGAAACAGATACGCAGTATTTT,CATTYGDRETDTQYF
.,TRBJ2-3,TRBV15,large,TGTGCCACACTCGGGACGGACACAGATACGCAGTATTTT,CATLGTDTDTQYF
TRBD2,TRBJ2-7,TRBV20-1,medium-sized,TGCAGTGCTAGAGAGCTAGCGGAACCCTACGAGCAGTACTTC,CSARELAEPYEQYF
TRBD1,TRBJ2-3,TRBV23-1,large,TGCGCCAGCAGTCAACACACAGGGGCCATCACAGATACGCAGTATTTT,CASSQHTGAITDTQYF
.,TRBJ2-2,TRBV29-1,large,TGCAGCGTTGAACAGGGGACTTCGAACACCGGGGAGCTGTTTTTT,CSVEQGTSNTGELFF
TRBD1,TRBJ1-2,TRBV19,large,TGTGCCAGTAGTCCCCGGACAGGGGACGGCTACACCTTC,CASSPRTGDGYTF
.,TRBJ2-5,TRBV19,.,TGTGCCAGTAGGTCGGCGGGGTCAGAGACCCAGTACTTC,CASRSAGSETQYF
TRBD1,TRBJ2-2,TRBV25-1,large,TGTGCCAGCAGTTACGACAGGGGGCTTCAAGCCGGGGAGCTGTTTTTT,CASSYDRGLQAGELFF
TRBD2,TRBJ2-1,TRBV5-4,large,TGTGCCAGCAGCTTGGGGGGACTACCTTCCTACAATGAGCAGTTCTTC,CASSLGGLPSYNEQFF
.,TRBJ2-1,TRBV29-1,large,TGCAGCGTGATTGGGGAGATCAATGAGCAGTTCTTC,CSVIGEINEQFF
.,TRBJ2-1,TRBV29-1,medium-sized,TGCAGCGTACAACAGGACAATGAGCAGTTCTTC,CSVQQDNEQFF
TRBD2,TRBJ2-7,TRBV29-1,large,TGCAGCGTTATAGCGGGAGTGCCTCCCTACGAGCAGTACTTC,CSVIAGVPPYEQYF
.,TRBJ2-7,TRBV29-1,large,TGCAGCGTTGTCGGGGGGCTCGACGAGCAGTACTTC,CSVVGGLDEQYF
.,TRBJ2-7,TRBV28,large,TGTGCCAGCAGTCCCCTCCGGGAGCAGTACTTC,CASSPLREQYF
.,TRBJ2-3,TRBV10-3,.,TGTGCCATCAGTGAGTCTAGGGGGAGCGGCGCAGATACGCAGTATTTT,CAISESRGSGADTQYF
.,TRBJ2-3,TRBV6-4,few,TGTGCCAGCAGTGACGCCCCTGACTATGATACGCAGTATTTT,CASSDAPDYDTQYF
TRBD2,TRBJ2-4,TRBV4-1,large,TGCGCCAGCAGCTATAGCCGGGACTATGGGGCCATTCAGTACTTC,CASSYSRDYGAIQYF
.,TRBJ2-2,TRBV29-1,large,TGCAGCGTTGAAGAAGGGATGTCCGGGGAGCTGTTTTTT,CSVEEGMSGELFF
.,TRBJ1-1,TRBV29-1,large,TGCAGCGTTGAGAGAGGCGGGAACACTGAAGCTTTCTTT,CSVERGGNTEAFF
TRBD2,TRBJ2-7,TRBV2,large,TGTGCCAGCAGTCCACGGACTAGCGGGTCTTACGAGCAGTACTTC,CASSPRTSGSYEQYF
TRBD1,TRBJ1-6,TRBV28,large,TGTGCCAGCAGTTTTGACAGGGAGAGCTCTCTCCTCCACTTT,CASSFDRESSLLHF
.,TRBJ1-1,TRBV10-3,medium-sized,TGTGCCATCAGCTCCAGGGATATGAACACTGAAGCTTTCTTT,CAISSRDMNTEAFF
.,TRBJ1-1,TRBV20-1,large,TGCAGTGCTAGAACCTGGATCCGACAGGAGATTAACACTGAAGCTTTCTTT,CSARTWIRQEINTEAFF
.,TRBJ2-7,TRBV27,large,TGTGCCAGCAGTATGGACAGAGGCGGCGAGCAGTACTTC,CASSMDRGGEQYF
.,TRBJ2-7,TRBV14,large,TGTGCCAGCAGCCAAATGGTATTGTACGAGCAGTACTTC,CASSQMVLYEQYF
.,TRBJ2-1,TRBV19,large,TGTGCCAGTAGTCCCGGGCCAGGGGACAATGAGCAGTTCTTC,CASSPGPGDNEQFF
.,TRBJ2-2,TRBV24-1,large,TGTGCCACCGGTGGAGGATCCTCCGGGGAGCTGTTTTTT,CATGGGSSGELFF
TRBD2,TRBJ2-1,TRBV28,large,TGTGCCAGCATGGCGGGAGGGGAGGTGAATGAGCAGTTCTTC,CASMAGGEVNEQFF